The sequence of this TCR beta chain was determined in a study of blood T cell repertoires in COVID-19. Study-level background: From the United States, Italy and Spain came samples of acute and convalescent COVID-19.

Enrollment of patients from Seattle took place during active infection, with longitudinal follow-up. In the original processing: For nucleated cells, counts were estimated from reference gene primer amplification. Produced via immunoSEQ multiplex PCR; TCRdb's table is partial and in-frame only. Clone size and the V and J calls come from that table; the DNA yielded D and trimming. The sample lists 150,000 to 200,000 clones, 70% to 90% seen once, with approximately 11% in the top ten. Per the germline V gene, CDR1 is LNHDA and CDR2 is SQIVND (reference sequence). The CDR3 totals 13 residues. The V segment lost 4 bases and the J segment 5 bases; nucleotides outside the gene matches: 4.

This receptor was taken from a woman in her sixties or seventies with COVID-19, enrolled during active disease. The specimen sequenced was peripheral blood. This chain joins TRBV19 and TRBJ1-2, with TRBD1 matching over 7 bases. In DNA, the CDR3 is TGTGCCAGTAGTACACCGGGACAGTATGGCTACACCTTC. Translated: CASSTPGQYGYTF.